This T cell receptor (beta chain) was profiled in a study of cytomegalovirus exposure and HLA in healthy donors. General study points: In vitro data verified a few CMV-associated chains as specific for CMV antigens. Rare TCR sequences predominated, though certain public TCRs were found in many donors. Overall, around 160 TCR beta chains were annotated as cytomegalovirus-associated.

Clones were sequenced by immunoSEQ multiplex PCR, and TCRdb holds only the in-frame ones, with some missing. Of 100,000 to 150,000 clones listed, around 90% were seen once; the top ten hold roughly 2%. Details on this clone: What it binds is unknown.

The donors were in the approximately 130-subject validation cohort; that cohort was separate from the roughly 700-subject first cohort. The sequencing sample was made of PBMCs. The TCR was taken from a woman between 18 and 30 years old in good health and CMV-seronegative.

CDR3 region: CAAAGRASYEQYF. The CDR3 coding sequence is TGTGCCGCAGCGGGCAGGGCGTCCTACGAGCAGTACTTC. The chain employs TRBV6-1 and TRBJ2-7; D might be TRBD2 (6 bases). The germline V gene encodes CDR1 MNHNS and CDR2 SASEGT. Deletions cut 11 bases from V and 1 base from J, with 15 bases between. The CDR3 contains 13 residues.